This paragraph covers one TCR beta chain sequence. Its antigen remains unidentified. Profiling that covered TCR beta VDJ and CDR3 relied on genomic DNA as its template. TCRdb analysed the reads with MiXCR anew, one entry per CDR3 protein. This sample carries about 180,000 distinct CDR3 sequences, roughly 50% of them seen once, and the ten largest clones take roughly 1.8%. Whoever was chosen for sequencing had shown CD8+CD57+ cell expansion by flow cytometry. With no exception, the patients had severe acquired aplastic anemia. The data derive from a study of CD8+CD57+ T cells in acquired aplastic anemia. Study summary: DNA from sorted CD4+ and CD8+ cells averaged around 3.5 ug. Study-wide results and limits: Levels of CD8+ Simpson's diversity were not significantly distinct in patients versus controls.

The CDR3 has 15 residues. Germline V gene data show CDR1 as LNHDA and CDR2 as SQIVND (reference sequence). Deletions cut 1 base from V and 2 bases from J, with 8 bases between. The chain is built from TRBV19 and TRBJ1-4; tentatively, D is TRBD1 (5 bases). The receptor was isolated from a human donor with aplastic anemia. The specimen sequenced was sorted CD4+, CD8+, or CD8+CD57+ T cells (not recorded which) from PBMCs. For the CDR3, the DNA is TGTGCCAGTAGTATAGTGGGGACGACTAATGAAAAACTGTTTTTT. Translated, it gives CASSIVGTTNEKLFF.